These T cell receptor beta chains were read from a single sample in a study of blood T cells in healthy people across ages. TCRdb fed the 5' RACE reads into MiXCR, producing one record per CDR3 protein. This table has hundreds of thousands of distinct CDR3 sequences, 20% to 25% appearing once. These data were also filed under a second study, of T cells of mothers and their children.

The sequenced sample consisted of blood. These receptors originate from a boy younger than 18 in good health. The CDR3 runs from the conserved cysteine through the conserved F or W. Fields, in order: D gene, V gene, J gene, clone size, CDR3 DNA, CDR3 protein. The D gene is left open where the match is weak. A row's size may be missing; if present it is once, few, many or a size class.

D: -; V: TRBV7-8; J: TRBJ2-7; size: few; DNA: TGTGCCAGCAGCCCCCTCGGGCAGGGACGATACGAGCAGTACTTC; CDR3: CASSPLGQGRYEQYF
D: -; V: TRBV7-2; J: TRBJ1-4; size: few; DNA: TGTGCCAGCAGCTTAGTTTACGGGGCAGATGAAAAACTGTTTTTT; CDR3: CASSLVYGADEKLFF
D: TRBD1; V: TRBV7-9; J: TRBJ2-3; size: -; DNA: TGTGCCAGCAGCTCCCCGACAGGGCAAAGCACAGATACGCAGTATTTT; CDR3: CASSSPTGQSTDTQYF
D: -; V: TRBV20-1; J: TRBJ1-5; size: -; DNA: TGCAGTGCTAGAGTTTCGCGAGGAGATCAGCCCCAGCATTTT; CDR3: CSARVSRGDQPQHF
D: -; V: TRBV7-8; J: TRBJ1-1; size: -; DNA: TGTGCCAGCAGCTTAAGCTTACGGGCACGTAACACTGAAGCTTTCTTT; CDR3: CASSLSLRARNTEAFF
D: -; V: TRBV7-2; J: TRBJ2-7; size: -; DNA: TGTGCCAGCAGCCCGACAGGGACTGCCTACGAGCAGTACTTC; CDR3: CASSPTGTAYEQYF
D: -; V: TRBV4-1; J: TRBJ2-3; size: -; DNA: TGCGCCAGCAGCCAGCGGACCGCCTCTAGCACAGATACGCAGTATTTT; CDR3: CASSQRTASSTDTQYF
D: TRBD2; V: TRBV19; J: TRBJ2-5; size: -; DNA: TGTGCCAGTAGTATAAGGGCTAGCGGGGCTCAAGAGACCCAGTACTTC; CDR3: CASSIRASGAQETQYF
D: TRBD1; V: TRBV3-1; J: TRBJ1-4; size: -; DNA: TGTGCCAGCAGCCAGGGGACAGGGGGCCAAGGAAAACTGTTTTTT; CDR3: CASSQGTGGQGKLFF
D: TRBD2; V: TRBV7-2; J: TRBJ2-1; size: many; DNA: TGTGCCAGCAGCCCCCGGGGGGTATCCTACAATGAGCAGTTCTTC; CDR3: CASSPRGVSYNEQFF
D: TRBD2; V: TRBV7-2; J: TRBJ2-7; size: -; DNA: TGTGCCAGCGGCCCAGGGCGGGGGACCTACGAGCAGTACTTC; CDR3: CASGPGRGTYEQYF
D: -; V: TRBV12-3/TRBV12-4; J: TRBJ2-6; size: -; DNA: TGTGCCAGCAGAGCCTCCCGGTCTGGGGCCAACGTCCTGACTTTC; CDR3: CASRASRSGANVLTF
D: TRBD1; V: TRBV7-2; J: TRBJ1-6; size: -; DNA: TGTGCCAGCAGTCCCCAGACAGGGGGAAATTCACCCCTCCACTTT; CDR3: CASSPQTGGNSPLHF
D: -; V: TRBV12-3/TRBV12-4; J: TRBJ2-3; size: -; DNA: TGTGCCAGCAGTTTATTGGGGGGGCGTCACGGAGATACGCAGTATTTT; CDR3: CASSLLGGRHGDTQYF
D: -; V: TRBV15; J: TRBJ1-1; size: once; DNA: TGTGCCACCAGCCCCAGTTTGGGGGTCACTGAAGCTTTCTTT; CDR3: CATSPSLGVTEAFF
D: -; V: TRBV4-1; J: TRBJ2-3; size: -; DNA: TGCGCCAGCAGCCGAGTCGTGGGGGGTACGCAGTATTTT; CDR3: CASSRVVGGTQYF
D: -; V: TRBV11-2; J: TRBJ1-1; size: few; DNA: TGTGCCAGCAGCTTAGTTTCTGCCCCTGAAGCTTTCTTT; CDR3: CASSLVSAPEAFF
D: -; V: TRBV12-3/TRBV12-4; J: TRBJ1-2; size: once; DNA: TGTGCCCTCGTCCGGGGGGCGGGCTATGGCTACACCTTC; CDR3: CALVRGAGYGYTF
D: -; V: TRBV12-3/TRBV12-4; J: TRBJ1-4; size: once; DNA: TGTGCCAGCACCTTGCAATGGGAAAAACTGTTTTTT; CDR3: CASTLQWEKLFF
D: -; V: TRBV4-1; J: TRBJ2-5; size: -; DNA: TGCGCCAGCAGCCAAGATCGTCCGGAAGAGACCCAGTACTTC; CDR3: CASSQDRPEETQYF
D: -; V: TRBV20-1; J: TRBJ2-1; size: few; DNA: TGCAGTGCTAGGCGGGTTCCTACTTACAATGAGCAGTTCTTC; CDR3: CSARRVPTYNEQFF
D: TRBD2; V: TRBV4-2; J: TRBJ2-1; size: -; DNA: TGTGCCAGCGGCCAATTGGGCGGGGGGGCGGTGAATGAGCAGTTCTTC; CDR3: CASGQLGGGAVNEQFF
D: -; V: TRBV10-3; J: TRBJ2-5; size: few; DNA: TGTGCCATCCGAGAGGGTGCGGAGACCCAGTACTTC; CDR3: CAIREGAETQYF
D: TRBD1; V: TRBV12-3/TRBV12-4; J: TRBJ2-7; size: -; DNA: TGTGCCAGCAGGATATCCGGGACAGGGACCGAGCAGTACTTC; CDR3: CASRISGTGTEQYF
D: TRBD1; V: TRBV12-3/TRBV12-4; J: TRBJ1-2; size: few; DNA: TGTGCTAGCAGTTTGGGGGACAGGATCTATGGCTACACCTTC; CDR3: CASSLGDRIYGYTF
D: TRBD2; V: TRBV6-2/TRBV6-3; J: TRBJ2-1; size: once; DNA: TGTGCCAGCAGGGGTTTAGCGGGGGGAAGCTCCTACAATGAGCAGTTCTTC; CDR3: CASRGLAGGSSYNEQFF
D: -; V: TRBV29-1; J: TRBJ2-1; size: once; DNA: TGCAGCGTTGAGGCGACAGGATATCGAGGCAATGAGCAGTTCTTC; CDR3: CSVEATGYRGNEQFF
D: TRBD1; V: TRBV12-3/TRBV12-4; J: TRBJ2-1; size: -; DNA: TGTGCCAGCAGTTTCCCCCCGGGACAGGGGACCTACAATGAGCAGTTCTTC; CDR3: CASSFPPGQGTYNEQFF
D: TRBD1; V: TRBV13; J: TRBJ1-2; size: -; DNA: TGTGCCAGCGCCCGTGCTGGACAGGGGGCTGACTATGGCTACACCTTC; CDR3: CASARAGQGADYGYTF
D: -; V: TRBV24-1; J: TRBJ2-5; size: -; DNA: TGTGCCACCAGTGGGGGTAGGACGGGCCGAGGAGAGACCCAGTACTTC; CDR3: CATSGGRTGRGETQYF
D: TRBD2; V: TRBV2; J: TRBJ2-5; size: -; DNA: TGTGCCAGCAGTACCGGGACTAGCAGTCAAGAGACCCAGTACTTC; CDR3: CASSTGTSSQETQYF
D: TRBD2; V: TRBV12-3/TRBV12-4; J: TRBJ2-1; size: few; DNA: TGTGCCAGCAGCACTAGCGGGGGTCGGCATGAGCAGTTCTTC; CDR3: CASSTSGGRHEQFF
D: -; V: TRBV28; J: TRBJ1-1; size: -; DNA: TGTGCCAGCAGTTTCTCCGATTGGGGGACTTTCTTT; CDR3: CASSFSDWGTFF
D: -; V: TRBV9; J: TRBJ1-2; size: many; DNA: TGTGCCAGCAGCGTAGGGGGAGTCCTAAATGGCTACACCTTC; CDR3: CASSVGGVLNGYTF
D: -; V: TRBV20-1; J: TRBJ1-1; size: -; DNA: TGCAGTGCTAGAGCGGCCGTGACAATGAACACTGAAGCTTTCTTT; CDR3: CSARAAVTMNTEAFF
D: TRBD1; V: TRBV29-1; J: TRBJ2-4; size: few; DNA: TGCAGCGTTGTTGAGGGGGCGGCGGACATTCAGTACTTC; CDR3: CSVVEGAADIQYF
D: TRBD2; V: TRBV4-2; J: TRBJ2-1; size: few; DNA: TGTGCCAGCAGCCCGGGACTATTCGATGAGCAGTTCTTC; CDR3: CASSPGLFDEQFF
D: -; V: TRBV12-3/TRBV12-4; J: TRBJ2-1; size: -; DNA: TGTGCCAGCACCATCATAGGGATCGGGAATGAGCAGTTCTTC; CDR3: CASTIIGIGNEQFF
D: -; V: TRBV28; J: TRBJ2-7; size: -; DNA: TGTGCCAGCAGCCCTCTCGGACAATCCGACGAGCAGTACTTC; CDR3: CASSPLGQSDEQYF
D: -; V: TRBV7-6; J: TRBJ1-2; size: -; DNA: TGTGCCAGCAGCGTGAGGGACGGGGGGGTCGGCACCTTC; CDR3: CASSVRDGGVGTF
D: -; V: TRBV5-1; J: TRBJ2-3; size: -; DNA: TGCGCCAGCAGCTCGAGGGGGGGGAGCACAGATACGCAGTATTTT; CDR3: CASSSRGGSTDTQYF
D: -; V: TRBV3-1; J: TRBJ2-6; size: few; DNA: TGTGCCAGTACCTACCAGGGGATTAGCTCTGGGGCCAACGTCCTGACTTTC; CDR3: CASTYQGISSGANVLTF
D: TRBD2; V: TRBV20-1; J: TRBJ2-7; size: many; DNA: TGCAGTGCTAGGTCACTAGCGGGAAAATCCTACGAGCAGTACTTC; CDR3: CSARSLAGKSYEQYF
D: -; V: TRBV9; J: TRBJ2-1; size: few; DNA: TGTGCCAGCAGCCCAAACCCCCCAGGCGATGAGCAGTTCTTC; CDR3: CASSPNPPGDEQFF
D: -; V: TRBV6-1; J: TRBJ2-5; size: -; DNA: TGTGCCAGCAGCCCCATTGCCCAAGAGACCCAGTACTTC; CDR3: CASSPIAQETQYF
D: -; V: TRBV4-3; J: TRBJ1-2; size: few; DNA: TGCGCCAGCAGCCAGGACACCGACCTGGGGGGCTACACCTTC; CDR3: CASSQDTDLGGYTF
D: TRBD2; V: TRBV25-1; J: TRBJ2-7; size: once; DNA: TGTGCCAGCAGTGAAGTGGGACTAGCTCGGGACGAGCAGTACTTC; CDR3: CASSEVGLARDEQYF
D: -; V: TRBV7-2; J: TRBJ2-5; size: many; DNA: TGTGCCAGCAGCTACCGGACTCAAGAGACCCAGTACTTC; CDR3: CASSYRTQETQYF
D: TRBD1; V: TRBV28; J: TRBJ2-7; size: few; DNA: TGTGCCAGCAGTATACAGGGGGGCCCATACGAGCAGTACTTC; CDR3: CASSIQGGPYEQYF
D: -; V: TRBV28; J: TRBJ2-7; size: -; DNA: TGTGCCAGCAGTTCTGCCGAACTTAGCTCCTACGAGCAGTACTTC; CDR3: CASSSAELSSYEQYF